Listed here are 20 T cell receptor beta chains from one sample, sequenced in a study of blood T cells in healthy people across ages. Through a sample-barcoded 5' primer and a J-beta primer mix, a second PCR was run for roughly 6 to 11 cycles. In TCRdb, the 5' RACE reads were re-called with MiXCR into one record per CDR3 protein. The data contain around 780,000 distinct CDR3 sequences, 20% to 30% of them singletons. These same data were also listed under a study on T cells of mothers and their children.

The source material was blood. Receptor source: a boy aged 10-17 years in good health.

This clonotype was seen only a few times. The rearrangement links TRBV28 to TRBJ2-5; D gene ambiguous. The J call is in doubt because the DNA end fits TRBJ2-7 better. Germline V CDR1 and CDR2: MDHEN, SYDVKM. The CDR3 contains 14 residues. The CDR3 nucleotides read TGTGCCAGCAGTCCCCCGTTAGGGTTGTACGAGCAGTACTTC. Protein sequence: CASSPPLGLYEQYF.

The CDR3 spells CASGGRGDTGELFF. The CDR3 DNA follows: TGTGCCAGCGGGGGGAGGGGGGACACCGGGGAGCTGTTTTTT. The J gene is TRBJ2-2, the V gene TRBV11-2; D perhaps matches TRBD2 (7 bases). V lost 8 bases, J lost 3 bases, and 13 bases lay in between. Germline assignment: CDR1 SGHAT and CDR2 FQNNGV. This CDR3 contains 14 residues.

The V call is TRBV28, the J call TRBJ1-2, with TRBD1 matching over 7 bases. There are 17 residues in the CDR3. Germline trimming cut 3 bases from V and 1 base from J; bases unmatched to any gene: 11. In germline, CDR1 is MDHEN, CDR2 SYDVKM. In nucleotides, the CDR3 is TGTGCCAGCAGTTTTGGCACAATCAGGGGGTTTAACTATGGCTACACCTTC. It codes for CASSFGTIRGFNYGYTF.

There are a few counts of this clonotype. The chain employs TRBV19 and TRBJ2-5; 9 bases fit TRBD2. Germline CDR1 LNHDA, CDR2 SQIVND (reference sequence). V lost 9 bases and J lost 4; bases outside the gene matches: 9. The CDR3 runs to 14 residues. CDR3: CASMKRGAGETQYF. Written as DNA, the CDR3 is TGTGCCAGCATGAAGCGGGGGGCTGGAGAGACCCAGTACTTC.

CDR3 nucleotides: TGTGCCAGCAGCCAAATGGACGGGGTCTATGGCTACACCTTC. Protein sequence: CASSQMDGVYGYTF. V gene TRBV4-2 combines with J gene TRBJ1-2; D ambiguous. The V and J ends lost 2 bases and 4 bases respectively, with 11 bases between them. The CDR3 runs to 14 residues. The germline V gene encodes CDR1 LGHNA and CDR2 YNFKEQ.

This rearrangement joins TRBV6-1 to TRBJ1-1, with D unresolved. CDR3 length: 13 amino acids. The germline V and J ends were trimmed by 8 bases and 6 bases, with 16 bases remaining between them. The germline CDR1 and CDR2 sequences are MNHNS and SASEGT. The CDR3 nucleotides are TGTGCCAGCCTGCGATCCATAGCCCCTGAAGCTTTCTTT. This encodes CASLRSIAPEAFF.

As to this clonotype: An end of the junction differs from the germline gene, which may be a read error. V is TRBV20-1 and J is TRBJ1-2, with 9 bases identical to TRBD1. This CDR3 comprises 14 residues. Per the germline V gene, CDR1 is DFQATT and CDR2 is SNEGSKA (reference sequence). The CDR3 loop is CSAPWTGVNYGYPF. CDR3 nucleotides: TGCAGTGCGCCATGGACAGGGGTGAACTATGGCTACCCCTTC.

The chain has TRBV29-1 and TRBJ1-6; a possible D gene is TRBD1 (5 bases). Germline V gene lookup returns CDR1 SQVTM and CDR2 ANQGSEA. The V and J ends lost 3 bases and 13 bases respectively, with 19 bases between them. This CDR3 has 14 amino acids. CDR3 DNA: TGCAGCGTTGACTCCGGGACCGAGGGTTCGCCCCTCCACTTT. Encoded protein: CSVDSGTEGSPLHF. The full variable domain, with the rest looked up from reference TRBV29-1 and TRBJ1-6, is SAVISQKPSRDICQRGTSLTIQCQVDSQVTMMFWYRQQPGQSLTLIATANQGSEATYESGFVIDKFPISRPNLTFSTLTVSNMSPEDSSIYLCSVDSGTEGSPLHFGNGTRLTVT.

The gene calls are TRBV12-3 or TRBV12-4 and TRBJ2-4; a possible D gene is TRBD2 (5 bases). The CDR3 loop spans 15 amino acids. V lost 3 bases to trimming and J lost 3 bases, with 12 bases between them. The CDR3 protein is CASSFSGSVKNIQYF. The CDR3 DNA is TGTGCCAGCAGTTTTTCGGGGTCAGTCAAAAACATTCAGTACTTC.

The chain joins TRBV20-1 to TRBJ2-1, with 11 bases aligning to TRBD2. With 0 bases clipped from V and 10 bases from J, the junction kept 8 bases outside the gene matches. The CDR3 consists of 15 residues. Germline V gene data show CDR1 as DFQATT and CDR2 as SNEGSKA (reference sequence). The CDR3 bases are TGCAGTGCTAGAGATAAACTAGCGGGGGTGGGCGAGCAGTTCTTC. This gives the protein CSARDKLAGVGEQFF.

The chain carries TRBV9 and TRBJ2-1; D remains ambiguous. Deletions cut 4 bases from V and 3 bases from J, with 8 bases between. Germline V gene sequence: CDR1 SGDLS, CDR2 YYNGEE. The CDR3 loop spans 13 amino acids. The CDR3 sequence is CASSPMGYNEQFF. CDR3 DNA: TGTGCCAGCAGCCCCATGGGCTACAATGAGCAGTTCTTC.

This clonotype was observed a few times. The chain carries TRBV25-1 and TRBJ1-1; 9 nucleotides line up with TRBD1. The CDR3 covers 15 residues. The germline gives CDR1 MGHDK, CDR2 SYGVNS. After removal of 3 bases from V and 7 bases from J, the junction contained 9 bases not matched to a gene. The CDR3 DNA is TGTGCCAGCAGTGATACAGGACAGGGGCGTCGTGAAGCTTTCTTT. This sequence encodes CASSDTGQGRREAFF.

The rearrangement joins TRBV9 to TRBJ1-5; D is unresolved. Deletions cut 3 bases from V and 0 bases from J, with 10 bases between. The CDR3 spans 15 residues. Germline assignment: CDR1 SGDLS and CDR2 YYNGEE. CDR3 DNA sequence: TGTGCCAGCAGCGAAGGTCAGCTTAGCAATCAGCCCCAGCATTTT. This encodes CASSEGQLSNQPQHF.

At least ten counts were recorded for this clonotype. J is TRBJ2-7 and V is TRBV12-3 or TRBV12-4; D tentatively fits TRBD1 or TRBD2 (5 bases each). This CDR3 is 12 amino acids long. Trimming stripped 6 bases from V and 6 bases from J, with 12 bases between. The CDR3 sequence: CASSRGLSEQYF. The DNA of the CDR3 is TGTGCCAGCAGCCGGGGCCTCTCCGAGCAGTACTTC.

This clonotype was counted only a few times. The chain is built from TRBV5-5 and TRBJ2-5, with D unresolved. The J call may be incorrect, as the DNA end agrees better with TRBJ2-1. The CDR3 length is 13 residues. Per germline, CDR1 SGHKS and CDR2 YYEKEE (reference sequence). The CDR3: CASSLGVTPEQFF. The CDR3, as DNA: TGTGCCAGCAGCTTGGGCGTTACCCCTGAGCAGTTCTTC.

There are a few counts of this clonotype. The rearrangement links TRBV28 to TRBJ2-1; 11 bases line up with TRBD2. The CDR3 covers 16 residues. Trimming removed 4 bases from V and 3 bases from J; junction bases left unmatched: 5. Germline V gene lookup returns CDR1 MDHEN and CDR2 SYDVKM. Here the CDR3 DNA reads TGTGCCAGCAGTTCCCTTAGCGGGGGGGGCTACAATGAGCAGTTCTTC. Protein sequence: CASSSLSGGGYNEQFF.

This clonotype was seen a few times. The CDR3, as DNA: TGCAGTGCTAGAGATTCCGGGAGGGGCGTGGGGACTGAAGCTTTCTTT. Translated: CSARDSGRGVGTEAFF. V usage is TRBV20-1 and J usage is TRBJ1-1; the D gene is possibly TRBD1 (5 bases). This CDR3 has 16 residues. With 0 bases removed from V and 5 bases from J, the gap between germline ends came to 19 bases. Germline assignment: CDR1 DFQATT and CDR2 SNEGSKA (reference sequence).

This rearrangement joins TRBV5-1 to TRBJ2-5, with 14 bases aligning to TRBD2. The CDR3 is 20 amino acids. Looked up from germline, CDR1 is SGHRS and CDR2 is YFSETQ. The V gene end was trimmed by 0 bases and the J gene end by 4 bases; junction bases not matched to a gene: 14. CDR3 protein: CASSLAEGTSGGFGGETQYF. The CDR3, as DNA: TGCGCCAGCAGCTTGGCCGAGGGGACTAGCGGGGGATTCGGTGGAGAGACCCAGTACTTC.

This chain uses TRBV27 with TRBJ2-3; D gene unclear. The CDR3 runs to 14 residues. V was clipped by 3 bases and J by 5 bases, with 12 bases between them. The germline gives CDR1 MNHEY, CDR2 SMNVEV (reference sequence). This chain's CDR3 is CASSLSGVRDTQYF. CDR3 nucleotides: TGTGCCAGCAGTTTGAGTGGGGTGAGAGATACGCAGTATTTT.

This clonotype was counted between two and nine times. The chain links TRBV9 to TRBJ2-5; no clear D gene. The length of the CDR3 is 13 residues. V was clipped by 0 bases and J by 5 bases, with 8 bases between them. Germline V gene data show CDR1 as SGDLS and CDR2 as YYNGEE. In DNA form, the CDR3 reads TGTGCCAGCAGCGTAGGGCTAATCGAGACCCAGTACTTC. It translates to CASSVGLIETQYF.